This paragraph reports one T cell receptor beta chain. With V trimmed by 7 bases and J by 4 bases, 9 bases remained unmatched. The germline V gene encodes CDR1 MDHEN and CDR2 SYDVKM. CDR3 length: 15 residues. Per the study methods: For nucleated cells, counts were estimated from reference gene primer amplification. Repertoires were generated with immunoSEQ multiplex PCR, while TCRdb's copy carries only in-frame clones and drops some. V and J calls and clone size come straight from that table; D and trimming were deduced from the DNA. The sample contains around 200,000 clones, approximately 78% of which appear only once. Participants came from fewer than 25 US areas, aged roughly 18 to 95 years. The data were taken from a study of blood T cell repertoires in COVID-19.

This chain connects TRBV28 to TRBJ2-1; TRBD2 matches 8 bases. This clonotype was sampled from a man aged 35 to 55 who had recovered from COVID-19. Sequencing was carried out using PBMCs or T cells enriched from blood (not recorded which). The chain's CDR3 is CASISSSGGYNEQFF. CDR3 in DNA: TGTGCCAGCATTTCTTCTTCGGGAGGGTACAATGAGCAGTTCTTC.